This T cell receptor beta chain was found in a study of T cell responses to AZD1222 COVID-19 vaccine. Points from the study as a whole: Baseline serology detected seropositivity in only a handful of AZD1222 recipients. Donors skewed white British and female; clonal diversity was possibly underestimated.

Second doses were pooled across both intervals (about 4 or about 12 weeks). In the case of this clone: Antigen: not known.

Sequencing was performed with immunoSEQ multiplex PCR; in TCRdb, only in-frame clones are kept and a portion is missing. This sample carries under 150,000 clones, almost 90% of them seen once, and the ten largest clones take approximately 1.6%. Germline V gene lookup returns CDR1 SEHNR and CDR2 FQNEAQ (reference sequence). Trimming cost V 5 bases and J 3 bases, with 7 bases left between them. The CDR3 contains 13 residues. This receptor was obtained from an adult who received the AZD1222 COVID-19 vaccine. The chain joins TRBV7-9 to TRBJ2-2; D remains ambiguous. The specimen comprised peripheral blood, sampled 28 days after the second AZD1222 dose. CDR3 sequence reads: CASSRTDTGELFF. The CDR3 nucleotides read TGTGCCAGCAGCCGAACGGACACCGGGGAGCTGTTTTTT. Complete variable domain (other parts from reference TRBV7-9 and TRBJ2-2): DTGVSQNPRHKITKRGQNVTFRCDPISEHNRLYWYRQTLGQGPEFLTYFQNEAQLEKSRLLSDRFSAERPKGSFSTLEIQRTEQGDSAMYLCASSRTDTGELFFGEGSRLTVL.